This TCR beta chain comes out of a study of PD-1 blockade in classical Hodgkin lymphoma. Profiling relied on immunoSEQ multiplex PCR, and the TCRdb table lists in-frame clones only, not all of them. Of about 64,000 clones listed, approximately 92% are singletons. The CDR3 covers 17 residues. Germline V gene lookup returns CDR1 KGHSH and CDR2 LQKENI. After removal of 0 bases from V and 4 bases from J, the junction contained 6 bases not matched to a gene. The time point was: cycle 4 day 1 (C4D1), after 6 weeks of nivolumab. Every patient had relapsed following autologous stem cell transplantation, and cohorts differed in brentuximab vedotin exposure.

This chain connects TRBV18 to TRBJ2-1; TRBD2 matches at 10 bases. The sample was peripheral blood mononuclear cells (PBMCs), taken before the fourth cycle of nivolumab. The source of this sequence is a human donor with classical Hodgkin lymphoma. DNA for the CDR3: TGTGCCAGCTCACCACCCCTAGCGGGGGATAGGTACAATGAGCAGTTCTTC. It yields the protein CASSPPLAGDRYNEQFF.